The entry that follows covers one T cell receptor beta chain sequence. This CDR3 comprises 14 residues. J lost 0 bases, V lost 8 bases, and 6 bases had no gene match. Germline CDR1 and CDR2: WSHSY and SAAADI. Several immunoSEQ plates received, in even portions, the genomic DNA of each subset. Replicate PCRs from sorted subsets contained roughly 220 ng DNA, which is roughly 30,000 T cell genomes. Generated by immunoSEQ multiplex PCR, the TCRdb table keeps only in-frame clones and is missing some. Among around 650,000 clones listed, approximately 96% were seen once. The data originate from a study of shared clonotypes between healthy human individuals. Across the whole study: The donor pool was made up of a couple of women and three men aged 18 to 49.

The naive CD8 population came from CD45RO-negative cells selected for CCR7, without terminally differentiated effector memory CD45RA+ cells. Healthy HIV-negative adults with no recent acute infections or vaccinations were recruited as donors. Sequencing input: naive CD8+ T cells sorted from blood. The V call is TRBV10-2, the J call TRBJ2-7; 8 nucleotides line up with TRBD2. The TCR sequence derives from a woman aged 25 to 39 in good health. CDR3 protein: CASLSGRRSYEQYF. CDR3 sequence (DNA): TGCGCCAGCTTGAGCGGGAGACGCTCCTACGAGCAGTACTTC.